What follows are 32 T cell receptor beta chains derived from one specimen sequenced in a study of blood T cell repertoires in COVID-19. Method: immunoSEQ multiplex PCR; TCRdb's copy keeps in-frame clones and lacks some. The sample lists about 39,000 clones, more than 70% occurring once. Sequencing was carried out using peripheral blood. These receptors all come from a man aged 55 to 70 with acute or convalescent COVID-19.

This rearrangement joins TRBV11-2 to TRBJ1-2; D gene uncertain. Trimming shortened V by 1 base and J by 8 bases, and 8 bases separated the two germline ends. CDR1 is SGHAT, CDR2 FQNNGV, per germline. This CDR3 spans 12 amino acids. The DNA for the CDR3 is TGTGCCAGCAGCTTAGGGTTTGAGGGCTACACCTTC. This translates into CASSLGFEGYTF. Using reference TRBV11-2 and TRBJ1-2 for the parts outside the CDR3, the full variable domain is EAGVAQSPRYKIIEKRQSVAFWCNPISGHATLYWYQQILGQGPKLLIQFQNNGVVDDSQLPKDRFSAERLKGVDSTLKIQPAKLEDSAVYLCASSLGFEGYTFGSGTRLTVV.

V usage is TRBV9 and J usage is TRBJ2-1; the D gene is possibly TRBD1 (6 bases). From germline, CDR1 is SGDLS and CDR2 YYNGEE. With 3 bases removed from V and 6 bases from J, the gap between germline ends came to 13 bases. The CDR3 contains 14 residues. The CDR3 bases are TGTGCCAGCAGCGGGGCTGGGGGCCGCAATGAGCAGTTCTTC. This sequence encodes CASSGAGGRNEQFF.

V and J are TRBV19 and TRBJ2-2; tentative D call: TRBD1 (6 bases). Germline V lookup: CDR1 LNHDA, CDR2 SQIVND (reference sequence). This CDR3 is 15 amino acids long. V dropped 4 bases and J dropped 6 bases, with 15 bases sitting between them. CDR3: CASSKKGGQSGELFF. CDR3 coding DNA: TGTGCCAGTAGTAAAAAAGGAGGACAGTCCGGGGAGCTGTTTTTT. Supplemented by reference TRBV19 and TRBJ2-2, the full variable domain reads DGGITQSPKYLFRKEGQNVTLSCEQNLNHDAMYWYRQDPGQGLRLIYYSQIVNDFQKGDIAEGYSVSREKKESFPLTVTSAQKNPTAFYLCASSKKGGQSGELFFGEGSRLTVL.

This clone occurred once. The chain is built from TRBV6-6 and TRBJ2-2; unclear D gene. V shed 2 bases and J shed 17 bases, with 12 bases lying between them. The germline gives CDR1 MNHNY, CDR2 SVGAGI (reference sequence). The CDR3 totals 11 residues. CDR3 coding DNA: TGTGCCAGCAGTTACGAACAGTTGCCATTTTTT. It codes for CASSYEQLPFF.

The chain is built from TRBV6-5 and TRBJ2-1; tentatively, D is TRBD2 (5 bases). This CDR3 is built from 13 residues. Per germline, CDR1 MNHEY and CDR2 SVGAGI. The V and J ends lost 5 bases and 8 bases respectively, with 13 bases between them. In DNA form, the CDR3 reads TGTGCCAGCAGTAAGTCGAGGGCGGATGAGCAGTTCTTC. This gives the protein CASSKSRADEQFF.

The rearrangement joins TRBV27 to TRBJ1-6; a possible D gene is TRBD1 (5 bases). Trimming removed 0 bases from V and 7 bases from J, with 10 bases in between. There are 15 residues in the CDR3. CDR1 and CDR2 (germline): MNHEY, SMNVEV (reference sequence). CDR3 sequence reads: CASSLSWGVNSPLHF. The CDR3 DNA sequence: TGTGCCAGCAGTTTATCATGGGGGGTCAATTCACCCCTCCACTTT.

The rearrangement uses TRBV10-1 and TRBJ2-1; 7 bases match TRBD2. Germline-derived CDR1 and CDR2 are WNHNN and SYGVQD (reference sequence). The CDR3 is made up of 15 amino acids. V lost 6 bases and J lost 3; bases outside the gene matches: 8. The CDR3 region is CASSSTSDRYNEQFF. DNA of the CDR3: TGCGCCAGCAGCTCAACTAGCGACCGCTACAATGAGCAGTTCTTC.

The chain couples TRBV5-4 to TRBJ2-7, with unresolved D. Looked up from germline, CDR1 is SGHNT and CDR2 is YYREEE (reference sequence). There are 15 residues in the CDR3. Trimming pared 0 bases from V and 5 bases from J, leaving 15 bases between. CDR3 DNA: TGTGCCAGCAGCTTGGCTCAGGCGTTTATCGACGAGCAGTACTTC. Translation gives CASSLAQAFIDEQYF.

V gene TRBV6-5 combines with J gene TRBJ1-1; D remains unclear. Trimming removed 6 bases from V and 2 bases from J, with 13 bases in between. Germline assignment: CDR1 MNHEY and CDR2 SVGAGI. The CDR3 contains 14 residues. For the CDR3, the DNA is TGTGCCAGCAGGACCGCCTCGGGTAACACTGAAGCTTTCTTT. The encoded protein is CASRTASGNTEAFF.

Only a few counts were recorded for this clone. The chain uses TRBV4-1 and TRBJ2-1; 10 positions match TRBD2. Germline loops: CDR1 MGHRA, CDR2 YSYEKL. Unmatched junction bases numbered 4, after V lost 0 bases and J lost 5 bases. The CDR3 is 16 residues long. The CDR3 loop reads CASSQDFTSGNNEQFF. The DNA for the CDR3 is TGCGCCAGCAGCCAAGATTTTACTAGCGGGAACAATGAGCAGTTCTTC.

The table lists this clone with a count of one. The gene calls are TRBV7-8 and TRBJ1-6; 7 bases agree with TRBD1. This CDR3 region has 14 residues. Trimming took 4 bases from V and 8 from J; bases not matched to a gene: 5. The germline CDR1 and CDR2 sequences are SGHVS and FQNEAQ. CDR3 protein: CASSSRGRDSPLHF. CDR3 coding DNA: TGTGCCAGCAGCTCGAGGGGGCGTGATTCACCCCTCCACTTT. Looking up the rest from reference TRBV7-8 and TRBJ1-6 gives the full variable domain: GAGVSQSPRYKVAKRGQDVALRCDPISGHVSLFWYQQALGQGPEFLTYFQNEAQLDKSGLPSDRFFAERPEGSVSTLKIQRTQQEDSAVYLCASSSRGRDSPLHFGNGTRLTVT.

This chain links TRBV6-4 with TRBJ2-2; 10 bases are a match to TRBD2. The V gene end was trimmed by 6 bases and the J gene end by 4 bases; junction bases not matched to a gene: 8. The CDR3 has 16 residues. Germline CDR1 reads MRHNA; CDR2 reads SNTAGT. CDR3 in amino acids: CASSPRTSGVTGELFF. The CDR3, as DNA: TGTGCCAGCAGCCCCCGAACTAGCGGGGTCACCGGGGAGCTGTTTTTT.

The V and J genes are TRBV7-9 and TRBJ1-1, with D unresolved. Germline lookup yields CDR1 SEHNR and CDR2 FQNEAQ (reference sequence). The germline V and J ends were trimmed by 5 bases and 4 bases, with 11 bases remaining between them. There are 13 residues in the CDR3. This chain's CDR3 is CASSPMGSTEAFF. For the CDR3, the DNA is TGTGCCAGCAGCCCAATGGGCTCCACTGAAGCTTTCTTT.

This chain links TRBV6-2 or TRBV6-3 with TRBJ1-2, with 8 bases that match TRBD1. Germline V gene data show CDR1 as MNHEY and CDR2 as SVGEGT. The CDR3 sequence is 13 residues long. The V gene end was trimmed by 4 bases and the J gene end by 4 bases; junction bases not matched to a gene: 2. The CDR3 nucleotides are TGTGCCAGCAGTTCCCAGGGGGCCTATGGCTACACCTTC. Translating it yields CASSSQGAYGYTF.

The V call is TRBV6-5, the J call TRBJ2-7, with D perhaps TRBD2 (6 bases). Trimming shortened V by 7 bases and J by 2 bases, and 12 bases separated the two germline ends. The CDR3 contains 13 residues. Germline values: CDR1 MNHEY, CDR2 SVGAGI. CDR3 amino acids: CASKDYLTYEQYF. CDR3 coding DNA: TGTGCCAGCAAGGACTACTTAACCTACGAGCAGTACTTC.

The rearrangement uses TRBV5-1 and TRBJ2-5, with D maybe TRBD1 (6 bases). Deletions cut 3 bases from V and 2 bases from J, with 11 bases between. The CDR3 consists of 14 residues. Looked up from germline, CDR1 is SGHRS and CDR2 is YFSETQ. The CDR3 is CASSSAGAQETQYF. The CDR3 DNA is TGCGCCAGCAGCTCGGCAGGGGCACAAGAGACCCAGTACTTC. The variable domain in full, with the rest retrieved from reference TRBV5-1 and TRBJ2-5, is KAGVTQTPRYLIKTRGQQVTLSCSPISGHRSVSWYQQTPGQGLQFLFEYFSETQRNKGNFPGRFSGRQFSNSRSEMNVSTLELGDSALYLCASSSAGAQETQYFGPGTRLLVL.

This chain joins TRBV27 and TRBJ2-2; no firm D call. Germline V gives CDR1 MNHEY, CDR2 SMNVEV (reference sequence). This CDR3 spans 14 amino acids. The germline V and J ends were trimmed by 5 bases and 2 bases, with 9 bases remaining between them. The CDR3 coding sequence is TGTGCCAGCAGTACTGACACCAACACCGGGGAGCTGTTTTTT. It translates to CASSTDTNTGELFF.

The chain uses TRBV13 and TRBJ1-6; 11 bases fit TRBD1. J gave up 7 bases and V 5 bases, and 4 bases lay outside the gene matches. The V gene's germline CDR1 is PRHDT and CDR2 FYEKMQ (reference sequence). This CDR3 contains 15 residues. Here the CDR3 DNA reads TGTGCCAGCAGCCTGGGACAGGGGGTAAATTCACCCCTCCACTTT. Translated: CASSLGQGVNSPLHF.

The chain has TRBV3-1 (or the pseudogene TRBV3-2) and TRBJ1-3; D gene unclear. V dropped 3 bases and J dropped 8 bases, with 5 bases sitting between them. The CDR3 covers 11 residues. The germline CDR1 and CDR2 sequences are LGHDT and YNNKEL (reference sequence). The CDR3: CASSQADTIYF. For the CDR3, the DNA is TGTGCCAGCAGCCAGGCAGACACCATATATTTT.

The genes are TRBV11-2 and TRBJ2-7; TRBD1 might be the D (5 bases). Germline V gene data show CDR1 as SGHAT and CDR2 as FQNNGV. Deletions cut 1 base from V and 5 bases from J, with 15 bases between. There are 15 residues in the CDR3. The CDR3 DNA reads TGTGCCAGCAGCTTAGCTTGGGGCAGGTTCGACGAGCAGTACTTC. It specifies CASSLAWGRFDEQYF.

The chain has TRBV5-1 and TRBJ2-5; 7 bases align to TRBD1. Germline CDR1 is SGHRS and CDR2 is YFSETQ. Trimming took 4 bases from V and 5 from J; bases not matched to a gene: 14. The CDR3 sequence is 16 residues long. The CDR3 DNA is TGCGCCAGCAGCCTCACCCCGGGACAGCCTGAGGAGACCCAGTACTTC. It encodes CASSLTPGQPEETQYF.

The rearrangement links TRBV7-9 to TRBJ2-7; D may be TRBD1 (6 bases). Germline V gene data show CDR1 as SEHNR and CDR2 as FQNEAQ (reference sequence). V was shortened by 0 bases and J by 6 bases, with 12 bases between the two germline ends. The CDR3 length is 14 residues. The CDR3: CASSLAGAPLEQYF. DNA for the CDR3: TGTGCCAGCAGCTTAGCGGGGGCCCCCCTCGAGCAGTACTTC.

This chain connects TRBV6-1 to TRBJ1-5, with D unclear. Per germline, CDR1 MNHNS and CDR2 SASEGT. This CDR3 region has 16 residues. Trimming shortened V by 2 bases and J by 6 bases, and 17 bases separated the two germline ends. The CDR3 DNA sequence: TGTGCCAGCAGTGAACTTCGAGCTGGGTCGGGTCAGCCCCAGCATTTT. As protein: CASSELRAGSGQPQHF.

This clone appeared a single time. The rearrangement uses TRBV27 and TRBJ1-1; possibly TRBD1 for D (5 bases). Germline V lookup: CDR1 MNHEY, CDR2 SMNVEV (reference sequence). CDR3 length: 14 amino acids. V lost 7 bases, J lost 7 bases, and 19 bases lay in between. CDR3 residues: CASMLMGGTGEAFF. The CDR3 region has the DNA TGTGCCAGCATGCTTATGGGGGGAACTGGTGAAGCTTTCTTT.

This clone showed up just a few times. The CDR3 loop is CASSFRWGPNQPQHF. The CDR3 nucleotides are TGTGCCAGCAGCTTCCGCTGGGGGCCAAATCAGCCCCAGCATTTT. The chain joins TRBV7-2 to TRBJ1-5, with D perhaps matching TRBD1 (6 bases). The germline gives CDR1 SGHTA, CDR2 FQGNSA. V lost 3 bases and J lost 4, with 13 bases in between. The CDR3 contains 15 residues.

The rearrangement uses TRBV7-2 and TRBJ1-2; D remains unclear. The CDR3 consists of 17 residues. Per the germline V gene, CDR1 is SGHTA and CDR2 is FQGNSA. V was clipped by 2 bases and J by 2 bases, with 18 bases between them. CDR3 DNA sequence: TGTGCCAGCAGCTTATTGGGTCGAGGCGTTGCGAACTATGGCTACACCTTC. It translates to CASSLLGRGVANYGYTF. The full variable domain, with the rest looked up from reference TRBV7-2 and TRBJ1-2, is GAGVSQSPSNKVTEKGKDVELRCDPISGHTALYWYRQSLGQGLEFLIYFQGNSAPDKSGLPSDRFSAERTGGSVSTLTIQRTQQEDSAVYLCASSLLGRGVANYGYTFGSGTRLTVV.

This chain joins TRBV28 and TRBJ1-6, with 9 bases lining up with TRBD1. This CDR3 region has 15 residues. Germline assignment: CDR1 MDHEN and CDR2 SYDVKM. The ends lost 3 bases at V and 6 bases at J; junction bases unmatched: 3. This chain's CDR3 is CASSLGDRANSPLHF. In DNA, the CDR3 is TGTGCCAGCAGTTTGGGGGACAGGGCTAATTCACCCCTCCACTTT.

V and J are TRBV6-2 or TRBV6-3 and TRBJ2-3, with TRBD2 matching over 11 bases. The CDR3 has 16 residues. V gave up 4 bases and J gave up 11 bases; unmatched junction bases: 14. Germline CDR1 MNHEY, CDR2 SVGEGT. The CDR3 nucleotides read TGTGCCAGCAGTTTCCTACTAGCGGGGGTCCCCACGGAGCAGTATTTT. Protein: CASSFLLAGVPTEQYF.

The gene calls are TRBV6-6 and TRBJ2-7; no clear D. The CDR3 consists of 15 residues. V was pared by 4 bases and J by 4 bases, with 17 bases between. Germline assignment: CDR1 MNHNY and CDR2 SVGAGI (reference sequence). The CDR3 nucleotides read TGTGCCAGCAGTTCCCCGACCGCCAAGGAGTACGAGCAGTACTTC. Protein: CASSSPTAKEYEQYF.

V is TRBV21-1 and J is TRBJ2-5; the D call in the table, TRBD1, was not verified against the DNA. TRBV21-1 corresponds to a pseudogene. CDR3 size: 16 residues. CDR3 sequence: CASSKALFHTRETQYF. Here the CDR3 DNA reads TGTGCCAGCAGCAAAGCGCTTTTCCACACCAGGGAGACCCAGTACTTC.

This clone was counted a single time. This rearrangement joins TRBV19 to TRBJ2-3; D is perhaps TRBD1 (6 bases). The CDR3 runs 15 residues. Germline V gene sequence: CDR1 LNHDA, CDR2 SQIVND (reference sequence). V was pared by 7 bases and J by 4 bases, with 18 bases between. In DNA form, the CDR3 reads TGTGCCAGTACCCGCAGGGGCCTGAACGCAGATACGCAGTATTTT. Its protein product is CASTRRGLNADTQYF.

The chain has TRBV4-3 and TRBJ2-3, with 9 bases identical to TRBD1. The CDR3 is made up of 16 amino acids. The V and J ends lost 1 base and 5 bases, in that order; junction bases with no gene match: 7. The germline V gene encodes CDR1 LGHNA and CDR2 YSLEER. The CDR3 loop reads CASSQAPTGGIDTQYF. CDR3 coding DNA: TGCGCCAGCAGCCAAGCCCCGACAGGGGGTATAGATACGCAGTATTTT.